One and the same sample provided the 9 T cell receptor beta chains below, sequenced in a study of shared clonotypes between healthy human individuals. Here immunoSEQ multiplex PCR was the method, and the copy in TCRdb shows in-frame clones only, minus some. The table records more than 550,000 clones, 72% of them present only once. Sequencing was performed on memory CD4+ T cells sorted from blood. Subset: CD45RA-negative fraction. These receptors were collected from a young woman in good health.

In the case of this clone: Other DNA sequences in the same sample also yield this CDR3. This rearrangement joins TRBV5-1 to TRBJ1-5; D gene ambiguous. There are 15 residues in the CDR3. Germline V gene data show CDR1 as SGHRS and CDR2 as YFSETQ. V lost 0 bases to trimming and J lost 1 base, with 8 bases between them. The CDR3 DNA reads as TGCGCCAGCAGCTTGGACGGCAACAGCAATCAGCCCCAGCATTTT. Its protein product is CASSLDGNSNQPQHF.

The genes are TRBV5-4 and TRBJ2-2; no reliable D call. The CDR3 is 13 amino acids. V was clipped by 3 bases and J by 1 base, with 4 bases between them. From germline, CDR1 is SGHNT and CDR2 YYREEE (reference sequence). The DNA of the CDR3 is TGTGCCAGCAGCTCACAGAACACCGGGGAGCTGTTTTTT. Amino acid sequence: CASSSQNTGELFF. Variable domain in full (rest from reference TRBV5-4 and TRBJ2-2): ETGVTQSPTHLIKTRGQQVTLRCSSQSGHNTVSWYQQALGQGPQFIFQYYREEENGRGNFPPRFSGLQFPNYSSELNVNALELDDSALYLCASSSQNTGELFFGEGSRLTVL.

This clone came up once. The genes are TRBV7-8 and TRBJ1-5, with D unclear. Germline values: CDR1 SGHVS, CDR2 FQNEAQ. This CDR3 contains 14 residues. Trimming took 0 bases from V and 5 from J, leaving 8 bases between them. The CDR3, as DNA: TGTGCCAGCAGCTTAGCAAGAGTCGATCAGCCCCAGCATTTT. Translated: CASSLARVDQPQHF.

The J gene is TRBJ1-3, the V gene TRBV23-1; the D gene is possibly TRBD1 (6 bases). TRBV23-1 is classed as an ORF, of uncertain function. This CDR3 region has 15 residues. Trimming removed 8 bases from V and 4 bases from J, with 18 bases in between. In DNA, the CDR3 is TGCGCCAGCGCATCAGGGGACGGCAGGGGAAACACCATATATTTT. It specifies CASASGDGRGNTIYF.

The chain has TRBV30 and TRBJ1-2; D is perhaps TRBD1 (5 bases). With 5 bases removed from V and 8 bases from J, the gap between germline ends came to 9 bases. The CDR3 is made up of 10 amino acids. Germline V gives CDR1 GTSNPN, CDR2 SVGIG (reference sequence). The CDR3 reads CAWPPGGYTF. In nucleotides, the CDR3 is TGTGCCTGGCCCCCAGGGGGCTACACCTTC.

The chain employs TRBV18 and TRBJ1-2; D not resolved. The CDR3 extends over 11 amino acids. V lost 8 bases and J lost 13, with 17 bases in between. Germline V gene data show CDR1 as KGHSH and CDR2 as LQKENI. CDR3 sequence reads: CASSSGTQITF. In DNA form, the CDR3 reads TGTGCCAGCAGTTCCGGAACACAGATCACCTTC. The full variable domain, rest sourced from reference TRBV18 and TRBJ1-2, is NAGVMQNPRHLVRRRGQEARLRCSPMKGHSHVYWYRQLPEEGLKFMVYLQKENIIDESGMPKERFSAEFPKEGPSILRIQQVVRGDSAAYFCASSSGTQITFGSGTRLTVV.

The rearrangement joins TRBV7-9 to TRBJ1-2; 7 bases agree with TRBD1. The CDR3 is 16 amino acids. CDR1 SEHNR and CDR2 FQNEAQ come from the germline V gene (reference sequence). The V gene end was trimmed by 6 bases and the J gene end by 6 bases; junction bases not matched to a gene: 16. The DNA for the CDR3 is TGTGCCAGCAGGGGTTTGGGTCTAAGACAGGGAGATGGCTACACCTTC. It translates to CASRGLGLRQGDGYTF. Drawing the rest from reference TRBV7-9 and TRBJ1-2, the complete variable domain is DTGVSQNPRHKITKRGQNVTFRCDPISEHNRLYWYRQTLGQGPEFLTYFQNEAQLEKSRLLSDRFSAERPKGSFSTLEIQRTEQGDSAMYLCASRGLGLRQGDGYTFGSGTRLTVV.

The chain links TRBV6-6 to TRBJ2-1; D not resolved. Germline V lookup: CDR1 MNHNY, CDR2 SVGAGI (reference sequence). This CDR3 comprises 16 residues. Trimming cost V 6 bases and J 0 bases, with 15 bases left between them. In DNA, the CDR3 is TGTGCCAGCAGACGAACTCGATCGAGCTCCTACAATGAGCAGTTCTTC. It specifies CASRRTRSSSYNEQFF.

Regarding this clone: Other DNA variants within this sample encode the same CDR3. V gene TRBV18 combines with J gene TRBJ2-2; D is undetermined. Trimming took 1 base from V and 0 from J, leaving 6 bases between them. Germline V CDR1 and CDR2: KGHSH, LQKENI. The CDR3 length is 15 residues. The CDR3 sequence: CASSPRAANTGELFF. As DNA, the CDR3 is TGTGCCAGCTCACCACGGGCCGCGAACACCGGGGAGCTGTTTTTT.